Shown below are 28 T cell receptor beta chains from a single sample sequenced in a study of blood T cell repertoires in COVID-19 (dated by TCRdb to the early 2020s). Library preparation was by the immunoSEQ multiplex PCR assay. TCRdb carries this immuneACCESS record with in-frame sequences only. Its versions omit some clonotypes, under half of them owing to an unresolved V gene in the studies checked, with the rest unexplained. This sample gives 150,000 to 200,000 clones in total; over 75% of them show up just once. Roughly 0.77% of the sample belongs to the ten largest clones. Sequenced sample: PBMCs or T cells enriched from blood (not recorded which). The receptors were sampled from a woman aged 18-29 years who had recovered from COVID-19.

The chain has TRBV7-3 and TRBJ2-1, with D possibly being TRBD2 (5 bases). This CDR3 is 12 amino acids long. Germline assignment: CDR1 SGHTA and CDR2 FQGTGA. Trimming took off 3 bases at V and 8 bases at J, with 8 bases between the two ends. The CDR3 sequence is CASSFSGYEQFF. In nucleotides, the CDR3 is TGTGCCAGCAGCTTTTCGGGGTATGAGCAGTTCTTC.

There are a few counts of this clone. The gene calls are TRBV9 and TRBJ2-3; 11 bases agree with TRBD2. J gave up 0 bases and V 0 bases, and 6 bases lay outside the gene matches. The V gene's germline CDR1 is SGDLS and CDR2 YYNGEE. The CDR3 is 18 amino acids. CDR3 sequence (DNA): TGTGCCAGCAGCGTAGCTACCGGGACTAGCGGAAGCACAGATACGCAGTATTTT. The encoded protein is CASSVATGTSGSTDTQYF.

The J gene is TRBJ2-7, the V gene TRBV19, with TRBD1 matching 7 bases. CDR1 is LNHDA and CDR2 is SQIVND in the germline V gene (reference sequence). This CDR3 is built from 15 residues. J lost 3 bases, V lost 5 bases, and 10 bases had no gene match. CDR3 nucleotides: TGTGCCAGTAGTCTCGCTAAAGGGGGCATCTACGAGCAGTACTTC. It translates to CASSLAKGGIYEQYF.

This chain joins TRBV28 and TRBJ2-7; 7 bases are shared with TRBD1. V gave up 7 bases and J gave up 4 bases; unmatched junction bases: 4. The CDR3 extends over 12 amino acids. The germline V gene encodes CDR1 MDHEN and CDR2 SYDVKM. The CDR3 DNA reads TGTGCCAGCACCGAACAGGGGTACGAGCAGTACTTC. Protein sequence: CASTEQGYEQYF. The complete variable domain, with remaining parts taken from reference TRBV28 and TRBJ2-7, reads DVKVTQSSRYLVKRTGEKVFLECVQDMDHENMFWYRQDPGLGLRLIYFSYDVKMKEKGDIPEGYSVSREKKERFSLILESASTNQTSMYLCASTEQGYEQYFGPGTRLTVT.

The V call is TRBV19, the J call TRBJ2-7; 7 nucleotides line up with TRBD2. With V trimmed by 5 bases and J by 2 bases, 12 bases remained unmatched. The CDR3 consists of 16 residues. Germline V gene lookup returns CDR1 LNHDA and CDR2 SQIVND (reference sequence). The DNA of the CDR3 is TGTGCCAGTAGTTTGACCGCAGCGGGAAGGACCTACGAGCAGTACTTC. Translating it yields CASSLTAAGRTYEQYF.

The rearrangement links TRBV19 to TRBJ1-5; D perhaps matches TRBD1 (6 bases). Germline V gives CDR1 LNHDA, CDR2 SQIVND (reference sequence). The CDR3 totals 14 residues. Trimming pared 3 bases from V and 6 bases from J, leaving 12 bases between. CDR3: CASSIPTGLQPQHF. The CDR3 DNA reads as TGTGCCAGTAGTATCCCGACAGGACTTCAGCCCCAGCATTTT.

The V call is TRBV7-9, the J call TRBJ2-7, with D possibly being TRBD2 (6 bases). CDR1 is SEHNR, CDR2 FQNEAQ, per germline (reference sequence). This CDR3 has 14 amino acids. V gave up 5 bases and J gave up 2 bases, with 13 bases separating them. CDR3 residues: CASSPGDGPYEQYF. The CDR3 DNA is TGTGCCAGCAGCCCGGGGGACGGACCCTACGAGCAGTACTTC. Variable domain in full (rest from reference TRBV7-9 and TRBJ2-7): DTGVSQNPRHKITKRGQNVTFRCDPISEHNRLYWYRQTLGQGPEFLTYFQNEAQLEKSRLLSDRFSAERPKGSFSTLEIQRTEQGDSAMYLCASSPGDGPYEQYFGPGTRLTVT.

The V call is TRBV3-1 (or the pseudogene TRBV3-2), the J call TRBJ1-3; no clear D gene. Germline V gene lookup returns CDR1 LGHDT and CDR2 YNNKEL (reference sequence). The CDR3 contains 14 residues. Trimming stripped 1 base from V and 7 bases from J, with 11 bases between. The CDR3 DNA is TGTGCCAGCAGCCAAGGACTAGTGGGGAACACCATATATTTT. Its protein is CASSQGLVGNTIYF.

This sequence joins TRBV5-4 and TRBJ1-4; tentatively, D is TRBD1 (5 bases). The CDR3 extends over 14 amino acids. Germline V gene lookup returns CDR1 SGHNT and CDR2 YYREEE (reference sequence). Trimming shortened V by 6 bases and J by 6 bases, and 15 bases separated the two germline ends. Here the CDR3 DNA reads TGTGCCAGCAATTCACGAGAAGGGGATGAAAAACTGTTTTTT. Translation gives CASNSREGDEKLFF.

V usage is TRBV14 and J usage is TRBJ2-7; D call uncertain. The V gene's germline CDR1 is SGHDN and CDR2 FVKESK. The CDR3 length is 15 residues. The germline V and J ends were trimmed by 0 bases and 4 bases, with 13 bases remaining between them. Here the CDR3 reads CASSQEANPNYEQYF. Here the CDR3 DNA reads TGTGCCAGCAGCCAAGAGGCCAACCCAAATTACGAGCAGTACTTC.

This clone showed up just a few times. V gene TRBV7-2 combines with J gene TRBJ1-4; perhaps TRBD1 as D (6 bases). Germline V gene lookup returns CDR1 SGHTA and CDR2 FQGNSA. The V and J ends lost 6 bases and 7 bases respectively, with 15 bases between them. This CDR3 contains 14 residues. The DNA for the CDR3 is TGTGCCAGCAGTTTCACAGGGTCGGGTGAAAAACTGTTTTTT. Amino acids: CASSFTGSGEKLFF.

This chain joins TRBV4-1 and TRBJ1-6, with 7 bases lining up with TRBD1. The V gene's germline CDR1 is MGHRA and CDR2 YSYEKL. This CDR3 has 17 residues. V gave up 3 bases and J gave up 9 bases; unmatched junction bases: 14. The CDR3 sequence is CASSHGWTGSLSSPLHF. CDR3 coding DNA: TGCGCCAGCAGCCATGGCTGGACAGGCAGTCTGAGTTCACCCCTCCACTTT.

The DNA for the CDR3 is TGTGCCAGCAGACAGGGGGCGGGAGATACGCAGTATTTT. Translation: CASRQGAGDTQYF. The chain links TRBV28 to TRBJ2-3, with 9 nucleotides matching TRBD1. The germline V gene has CDR1 MDHEN and CDR2 SYDVKM. The ends lost 6 bases at V and 5 bases at J; junction bases unmatched: 3. CDR3 length equals 13 residues.

CDR3 region: CASSWAPNSPLHF. The DNA of the CDR3 is TGTGCCAGCAGCTGGGCTCCTAATTCACCCCTCCACTTT. The chain recombines TRBV7-2 with TRBJ1-6; D not resolved. Trimming pared 4 bases from V and 6 bases from J, leaving 7 bases between. The CDR3 is made up of 13 amino acids. CDR1 and CDR2 from the germline V gene are SGHTA and FQGNSA.

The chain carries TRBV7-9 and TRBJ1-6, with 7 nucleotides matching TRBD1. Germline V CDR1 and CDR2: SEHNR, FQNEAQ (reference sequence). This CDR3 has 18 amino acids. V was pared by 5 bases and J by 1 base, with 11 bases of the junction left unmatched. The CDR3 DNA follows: TGTGCCAGCAGCACGGGACTGCCACAGGGGTCCTATAATTCACCCCTCCACTTT. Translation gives CASSTGLPQGSYNSPLHF.

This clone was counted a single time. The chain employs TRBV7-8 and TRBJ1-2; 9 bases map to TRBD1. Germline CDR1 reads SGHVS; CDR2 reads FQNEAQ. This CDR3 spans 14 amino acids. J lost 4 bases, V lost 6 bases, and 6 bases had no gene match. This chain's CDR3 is CASSPTGGVYGYTF. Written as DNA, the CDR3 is TGTGCCAGCAGTCCTACAGGGGGCGTCTATGGCTACACCTTC.

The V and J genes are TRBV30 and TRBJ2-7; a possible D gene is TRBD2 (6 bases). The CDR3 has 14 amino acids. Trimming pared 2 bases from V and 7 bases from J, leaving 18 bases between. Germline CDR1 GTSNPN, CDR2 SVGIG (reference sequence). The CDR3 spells CAWSTQGGGWEQYF. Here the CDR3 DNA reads TGTGCCTGGAGTACCCAGGGAGGAGGGTGGGAGCAGTACTTC. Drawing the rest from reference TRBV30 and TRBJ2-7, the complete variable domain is SQTIHQWPATLVQPVGSPLSLECTVEGTSNPNLYWYRQAAGRGLQLLFYSVGIGQISSEVPQNLSASRPQDRQFILSSKKLLLSDSGFYLCAWSTQGGGWEQYFGPGTRLTVT.

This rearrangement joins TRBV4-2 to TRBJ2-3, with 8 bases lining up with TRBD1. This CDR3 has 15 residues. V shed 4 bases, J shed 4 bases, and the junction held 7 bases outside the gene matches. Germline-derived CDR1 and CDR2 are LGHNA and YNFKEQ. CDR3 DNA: TGTGCCAGCAGCCGCGCCAGGGGGCTTTCAGATACGCAGTATTTT. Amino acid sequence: CASSRARGLSDTQYF.

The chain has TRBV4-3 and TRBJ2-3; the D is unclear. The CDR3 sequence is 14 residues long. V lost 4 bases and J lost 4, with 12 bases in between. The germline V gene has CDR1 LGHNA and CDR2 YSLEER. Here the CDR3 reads CASSPLGSADTQYF. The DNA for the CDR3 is TGCGCCAGCAGCCCCCTGGGCTCGGCAGATACGCAGTATTTT.

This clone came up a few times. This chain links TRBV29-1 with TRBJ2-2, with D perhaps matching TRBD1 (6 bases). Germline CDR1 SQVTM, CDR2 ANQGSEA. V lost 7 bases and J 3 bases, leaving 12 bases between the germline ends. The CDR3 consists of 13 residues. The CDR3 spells CSGGRTDTGELFF. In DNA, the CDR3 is TGCAGCGGAGGACGGACAGACACCGGGGAGCTGTTTTTT.

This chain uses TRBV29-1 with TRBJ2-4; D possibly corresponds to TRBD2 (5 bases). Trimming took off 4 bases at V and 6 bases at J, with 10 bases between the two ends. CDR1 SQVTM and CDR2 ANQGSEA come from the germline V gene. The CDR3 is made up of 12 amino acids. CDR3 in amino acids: CSVGGLGNIQYF. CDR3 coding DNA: TGCAGCGTTGGCGGGTTAGGAAACATTCAGTACTTC.

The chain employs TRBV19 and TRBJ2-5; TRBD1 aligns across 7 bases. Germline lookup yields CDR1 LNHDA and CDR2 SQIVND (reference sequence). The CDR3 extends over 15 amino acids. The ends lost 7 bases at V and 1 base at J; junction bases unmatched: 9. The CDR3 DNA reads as TGTGCCAGTAATACGCCCCGGGACAGCCAAGAGACCCAGTACTTC. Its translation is CASNTPRDSQETQYF.

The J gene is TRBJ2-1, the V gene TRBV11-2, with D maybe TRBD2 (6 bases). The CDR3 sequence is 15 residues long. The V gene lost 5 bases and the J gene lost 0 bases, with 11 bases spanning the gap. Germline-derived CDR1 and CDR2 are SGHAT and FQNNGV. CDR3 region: CASSTRERSYNEQFF. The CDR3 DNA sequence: TGTGCCAGCAGCACGCGGGAACGCTCCTACAATGAGCAGTTCTTC. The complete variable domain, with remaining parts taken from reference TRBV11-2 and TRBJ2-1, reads EAGVAQSPRYKIIEKRQSVAFWCNPISGHATLYWYQQILGQGPKLLIQFQNNGVVDDSQLPKDRFSAERLKGVDSTLKIQPAKLEDSAVYLCASSTRERSYNEQFFGPGTRLTVL.

CDR3 amino acids: CAWRLSGETQYF. The CDR3 DNA is TGTGCCTGGAGGCTCTCAGGGGAGACCCAGTACTTC. V and J are TRBV30 and TRBJ2-5; maybe TRBD1 (5 bases). V shed 3 bases and J shed 5 bases, with 10 bases lying between them. The CDR3 consists of 12 residues. CDR1 is GTSNPN, CDR2 SVGIG, per germline (reference sequence).

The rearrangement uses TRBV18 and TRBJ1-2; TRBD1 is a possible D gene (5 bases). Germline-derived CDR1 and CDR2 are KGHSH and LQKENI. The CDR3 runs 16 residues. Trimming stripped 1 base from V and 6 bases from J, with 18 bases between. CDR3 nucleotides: TGTGCCAGCTCACCACGGTCGCAGGGTGATGCGGATGGCTACACCTTC. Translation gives CASSPRSQGDADGYTF.

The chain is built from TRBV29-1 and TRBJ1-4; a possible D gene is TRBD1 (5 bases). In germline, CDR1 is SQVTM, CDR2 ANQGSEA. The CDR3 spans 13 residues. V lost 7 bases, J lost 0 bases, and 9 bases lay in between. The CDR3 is CSAGTSTNEKLFF. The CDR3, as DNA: TGCAGCGCCGGGACTTCAACTAATGAAAAACTGTTTTTT.

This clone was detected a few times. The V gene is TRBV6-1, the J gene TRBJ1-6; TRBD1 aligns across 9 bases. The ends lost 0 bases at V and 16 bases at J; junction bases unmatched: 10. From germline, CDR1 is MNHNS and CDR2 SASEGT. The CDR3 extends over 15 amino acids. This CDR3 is CASSEAEDRGYPLHF. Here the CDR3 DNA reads TGTGCCAGCAGTGAAGCAGAGGACAGGGGCTACCCACTCCACTTT.

CDR3 loop: CASSYEGSGNTIYF. DNA of the CDR3: TGTGCCAGCAGTTATGAGGGCTCTGGAAACACCATATATTTT. The V gene is TRBV6-6, the J gene TRBJ1-3; D uncertain. CDR1 MNHNY and CDR2 SVGAGI come from the germline V gene (reference sequence). The CDR3 extends over 14 amino acids. V dropped 3 bases and J dropped 0 bases, with 6 bases sitting between them.